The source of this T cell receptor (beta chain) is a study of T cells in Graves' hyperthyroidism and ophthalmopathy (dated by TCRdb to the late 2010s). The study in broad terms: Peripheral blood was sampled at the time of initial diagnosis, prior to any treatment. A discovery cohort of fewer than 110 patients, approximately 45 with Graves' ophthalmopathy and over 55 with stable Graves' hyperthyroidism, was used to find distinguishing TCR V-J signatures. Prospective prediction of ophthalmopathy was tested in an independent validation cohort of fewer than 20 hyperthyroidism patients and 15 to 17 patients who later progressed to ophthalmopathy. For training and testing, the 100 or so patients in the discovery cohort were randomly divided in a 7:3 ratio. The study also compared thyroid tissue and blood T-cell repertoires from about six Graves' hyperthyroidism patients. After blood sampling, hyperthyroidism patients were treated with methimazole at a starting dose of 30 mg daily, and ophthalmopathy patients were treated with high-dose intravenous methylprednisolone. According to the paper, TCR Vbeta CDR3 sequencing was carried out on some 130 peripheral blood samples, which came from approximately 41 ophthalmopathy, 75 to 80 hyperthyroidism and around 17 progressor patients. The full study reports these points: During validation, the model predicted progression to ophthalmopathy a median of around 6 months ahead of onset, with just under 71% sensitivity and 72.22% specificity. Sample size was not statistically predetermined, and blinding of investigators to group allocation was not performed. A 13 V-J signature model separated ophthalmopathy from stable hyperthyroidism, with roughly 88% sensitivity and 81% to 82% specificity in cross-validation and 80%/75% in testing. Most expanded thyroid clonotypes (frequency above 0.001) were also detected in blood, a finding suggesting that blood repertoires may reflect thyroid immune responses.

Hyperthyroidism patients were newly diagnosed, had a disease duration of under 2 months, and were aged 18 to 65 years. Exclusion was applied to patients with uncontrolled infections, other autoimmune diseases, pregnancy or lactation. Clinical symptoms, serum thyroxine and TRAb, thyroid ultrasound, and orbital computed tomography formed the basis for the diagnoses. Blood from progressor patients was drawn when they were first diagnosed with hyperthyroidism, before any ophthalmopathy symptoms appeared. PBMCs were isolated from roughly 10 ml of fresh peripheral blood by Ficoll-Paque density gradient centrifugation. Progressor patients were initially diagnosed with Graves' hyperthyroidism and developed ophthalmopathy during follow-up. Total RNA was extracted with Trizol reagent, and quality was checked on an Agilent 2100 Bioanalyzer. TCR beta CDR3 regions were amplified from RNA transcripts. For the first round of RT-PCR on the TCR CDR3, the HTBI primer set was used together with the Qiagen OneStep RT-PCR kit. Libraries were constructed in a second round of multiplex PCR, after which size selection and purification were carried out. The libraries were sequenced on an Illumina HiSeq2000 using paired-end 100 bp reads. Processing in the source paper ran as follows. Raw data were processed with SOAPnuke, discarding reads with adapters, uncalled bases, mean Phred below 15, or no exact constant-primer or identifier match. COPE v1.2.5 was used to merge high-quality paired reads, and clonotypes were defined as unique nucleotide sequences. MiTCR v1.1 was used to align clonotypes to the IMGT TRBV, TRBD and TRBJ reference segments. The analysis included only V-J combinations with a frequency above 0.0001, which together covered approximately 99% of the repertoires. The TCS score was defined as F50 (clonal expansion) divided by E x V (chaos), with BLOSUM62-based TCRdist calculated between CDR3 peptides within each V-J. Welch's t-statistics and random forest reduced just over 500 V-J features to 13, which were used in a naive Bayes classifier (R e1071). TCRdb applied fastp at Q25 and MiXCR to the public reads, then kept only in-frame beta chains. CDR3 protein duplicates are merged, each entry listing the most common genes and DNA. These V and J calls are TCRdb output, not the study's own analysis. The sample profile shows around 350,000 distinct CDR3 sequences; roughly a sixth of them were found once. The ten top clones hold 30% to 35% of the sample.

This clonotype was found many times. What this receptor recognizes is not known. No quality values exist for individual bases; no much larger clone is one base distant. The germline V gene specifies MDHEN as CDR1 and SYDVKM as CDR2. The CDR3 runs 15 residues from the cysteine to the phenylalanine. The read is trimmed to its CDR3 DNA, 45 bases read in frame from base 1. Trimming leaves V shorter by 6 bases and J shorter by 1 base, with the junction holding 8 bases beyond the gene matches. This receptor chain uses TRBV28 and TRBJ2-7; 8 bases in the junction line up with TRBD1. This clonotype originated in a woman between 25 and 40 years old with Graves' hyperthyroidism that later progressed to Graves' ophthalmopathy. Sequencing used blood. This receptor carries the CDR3 CASRPDRGRSYEQYF. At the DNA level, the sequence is TGTGCCAGCAGGCCCGACAGGGGAAGGTCCTACGAGCAGTACTTC.